These 18 T cell receptor beta chains were sequenced from one sample in a study of T cells in Graves' hyperthyroidism and ophthalmopathy. It was RNA transcripts that yielded the amplified TCR beta CDR3 regions. First-round RT-PCR targeting the TCR CDR3 was performed with the HTBI primer set. One entry per CDR3 protein, called by TCRdb with MiXCR from the multiplex PCR reads. The sample includes 500,000 to 650,000 distinct CDR3 sequences, roughly 21% of them seen just once. Source material: blood. The origin of the receptors is a man aged 35 to 55 with Graves' ophthalmopathy.

This clonotype was observed at least ten times. V gene TRBV6-2 or TRBV6-3 combines with J gene TRBJ2-5; D remains unclear. The ends were cut back, 0 bases at V and 6 bases at J, with 8 bases in the middle. The germline gives CDR1 MNHEY, CDR2 SVGEGT. CDR3 length: 13 residues. CDR3 in amino acids: CASSYSIGQTQYF. In DNA, the CDR3 is TGTGCCAGCAGTTACTCGATCGGACAGACCCAGTACTTC.

This clonotype was seen only a few times. The chain links TRBV7-9 to TRBJ2-3; 9 bases align to TRBD1. The trim removed 5 bases at V and 3 bases at J, leaving 9 bases unmatched. CDR1 is SEHNR, CDR2 FQNEAQ, per germline (reference sequence). The CDR3 runs to 16 residues. CDR3 nucleotide sequence: TGTGCCAGCAGCGCCCTGGGACAGGGCACGACAGATACGCAGTATTTT. Amino acid sequence: CASSALGQGTTDTQYF.

This clonotype has only a few counts. The rearrangement joins TRBV18 to TRBJ2-1; D is uncertain. The germline V and J ends were trimmed by 3 bases and 7 bases, with 10 bases remaining between them. CDR3 length equals 13 residues. CDR1 and CDR2 (germline): KGHSH, LQKENI. The CDR3 bases are TGTGCCAGCTCACCCCCTCTGACAAATGAGCAGTTCTTC. It specifies CASSPPLTNEQFF.

This clonotype appeared many times. Here the CDR3 DNA reads TGTGCCAGCAGTTACAGCGGCTCACCCCTCCACTTT. This gives the protein CASSYSGSPLHF. The chain combines TRBV12-3 or TRBV12-4 with TRBJ1-6; D is unresolved. V was clipped by 4 bases and J by 10 bases, with 8 bases between them. The CDR3 is made up of 12 amino acids.

This clonotype was seen repeatedly, ten times or more. The chain couples TRBV3-1 to TRBJ2-1; 7 bases agree with TRBD2. Trimming at V came to 2 bases and at J to 8 bases, leaving 3 bases not matched to a gene. The CDR3 has 13 residues. Germline values: CDR1 LGHDT, CDR2 YNNKEL (reference sequence). The CDR3 DNA is TGTGCCAGCAGCCAATACGGACTAGATGAGCAGTTCTTC. Protein product: CASSQYGLDEQFF.

This clonotype was seen more than once but under ten times. V usage is TRBV7-3 and J usage is TRBJ1-2; perhaps TRBD1 as D (6 bases). The V end was cut by 5 bases, the J end by 3 bases, with 10 bases between. From germline, CDR1 is SGHTA and CDR2 FQGTGA. The CDR3 is 13 amino acids. Written as DNA, the CDR3 is TGTGCCAGCAGCAACCGACAGGACTATGGCTACACCTTC. It is translated as CASSNRQDYGYTF.

This clonotype has only a few counts. The chain uses TRBV18 and TRBJ2-7; 11 nucleotides line up with TRBD1. This CDR3 comprises 15 residues. Germline V CDR1 and CDR2: KGHSH, LQKENI. Germline trimming cut 4 bases from V and 4 bases from J; bases unmatched to any gene: 6. CDR3 nucleotides: TGTGCCAGCTCACTCAGGACAGGGGGCCCTTACGAGCAGTACTTC. This encodes CASSLRTGGPYEQYF.

The CDR3 protein is CASSFSGGSSPLHF. DNA for the CDR3: TGTGCCAGCAGTTTTTCAGGGGGCTCCTCACCCCTCCACTTT. The J gene is TRBJ1-6, the V gene TRBV27, with TRBD1 matching over 8 bases. This CDR3 is 14 amino acids long. V lost 3 bases and J lost 10; bases outside the gene matches: 5. CDR1 is MNHEY, CDR2 SMNVEV, per germline (reference sequence).

The chain employs TRBV27 and TRBJ1-1; no clear D gene. This CDR3 contains 15 residues. The V end lost 2 bases, the J end lost 4 bases, and 14 bases lay between the germline ends. CDR1 MNHEY and CDR2 SMNVEV come from the germline V gene (reference sequence). The CDR3 reads CASSLGPLGLTEAFF. The CDR3 DNA sequence: TGTGCCAGCAGTTTAGGACCCCTCGGACTCACTGAAGCTTTCTTT.

This clonotype occurred a few times. The chain carries TRBV29-1 and TRBJ2-1; 10 bases match TRBD2. Germline CDR1 is SQVTM and CDR2 is ANQGSEA. The V segment lost 1 base and the J segment 0 bases; nucleotides outside the gene matches: 3. The CDR3 is 16 residues long. The CDR3 here is CSVEGPSGSSYNEQFF. CDR3 sequence (DNA): TGCAGCGTTGAAGGGCCTAGCGGGAGCTCCTACAATGAGCAGTTCTTC.

The chain recombines TRBV19 with TRBJ1-1, with D perhaps matching TRBD1 (5 bases). Germline loops: CDR1 LNHDA, CDR2 SQIVND (reference sequence). The CDR3 contains 14 residues. Between the trimmed V and J ends, which lost 7 bases and 2 bases, there was a span of 14 bases. The CDR3 spells CASKFREANTEAFF. The DNA of the CDR3 is TGTGCCAGTAAGTTCAGGGAGGCCAACACTGAAGCTTTCTTT. Supplemented by reference TRBV19 and TRBJ1-1, the full variable domain reads DGGITQSPKYLFRKEGQNVTLSCEQNLNHDAMYWYRQDPGQGLRLIYYSQIVNDFQKGDIAEGYSVSREKKESFPLTVTSAQKNPTAFYLCASKFREANTEAFFGQGTRLTVV.

In its sample, this clonotype was seen a few times. The chain has TRBV5-1 and TRBJ2-1, with D uncertain. Germline V gene data show CDR1 as SGHRS and CDR2 as YFSETQ. Trimming took 3 bases from V and 7 from J, leaving 17 bases between them. The CDR3 sequence is 15 residues long. The CDR3 here is CASSSDPPRKNEQFF. CDR3 nucleotides: TGCGCCAGCAGCTCGGACCCCCCTAGGAAGAATGAGCAGTTCTTC.

This chain connects TRBV4-2 to TRBJ1-5; 9 bases fit TRBD1. Germline V gene data show CDR1 as LGHNA and CDR2 as YNFKEQ. V gave up 3 bases and J gave up 6 bases; unmatched junction bases: 6. The CDR3 contains 15 residues. CDR3 loop: CASSQLTGGVQPQHF. The CDR3 region has the DNA TGTGCCAGCAGCCAGTTGACAGGGGGGGTTCAGCCCCAGCATTTT.

The table lists this clonotype with a few counts. This rearrangement joins TRBV2 to TRBJ1-3; tentative D call: TRBD1 (5 bases). Trimming cost V 6 bases and J 2 bases, with 11 bases left between them. CDR3 length: 14 residues. The germline CDR1 and CDR2 sequences are SNHLY and FYNNEI. Written as DNA, the CDR3 is TGTGCCAGCAGGGCCGGGACGACTGGAAACACCATATATTTT. Protein product: CASRAGTTGNTIYF.

The chain couples TRBV6-1 to TRBJ2-7; D ambiguous. The CDR3 has 14 residues. Trimming took 4 bases from V and 3 from J, leaving 13 bases between them. Germline CDR1 is MNHNS and CDR2 is SASEGT. The CDR3 loop is CASSALWSNYEQYF. Written as DNA, the CDR3 is TGTGCCAGCAGTGCTCTCTGGAGCAACTACGAGCAGTACTTC.

This clonotype has more than one count but fewer than ten. The chain joins TRBV11-2 to TRBJ2-2, with D uncertain. The V end lost 4 bases, the J end lost 1 base, and 10 bases lay between the germline ends. The CDR3 consists of 15 residues. Germline V gives CDR1 SGHAT, CDR2 FQNNGV. The CDR3 loop is CASSSVMGNTGELFF. The DNA for the CDR3 is TGTGCCAGCAGCTCAGTGATGGGGAACACCGGGGAGCTGTTTTTT.

This clonotype was recorded many times. The chain recombines TRBV12-3 or TRBV12-4 with TRBJ2-2; tentative D call: TRBD1 (7 bases). With 6 bases removed from V and 3 bases from J, the gap between germline ends came to 11 bases. This CDR3 has 14 amino acids. The CDR3 here is CASRQGRHTGELFF. CDR3 DNA sequence: TGTGCCAGCAGACAGGGGAGGCACACCGGGGAGCTGTTTTTT.

This clonotype was recorded many times. The chain employs TRBV6-1 and TRBJ2-7; TRBD1 matches 9 bases. CDR1 and CDR2 (germline): MNHNS, SASEGT. With 5 bases clipped from V and 6 bases from J, the junction kept 11 bases outside the gene matches. The CDR3 consists of 15 residues. The DNA of the CDR3 is TGTGCCAGCAGTTTCGGGACAGGGAAGTCTCGCGAGCAGTACTTC. The encoded protein is CASSFGTGKSREQYF.